This T cell receptor beta chain emerged from a study of Ad26.COV2.S vaccination and SARS-CoV-2 variants. Unmatched junction bases numbered 6, after V lost 8 bases and J lost 4 bases. The CDR3 length is 13 residues. Germline V gene lookup returns CDR1 MDHEN and CDR2 SYDVKM. A note on this clone: Its antigen remains unknown.

Treatment reported: some 20 received Ad26.COV2.S at low or high dose, single or two shots; about 5 received placebo; per-sample allocation not given. Samples were taken on day 63 after the first vaccine or placebo injection. The donor's status was that of an adult aged 18-55 years in Boston. It was Wuhan-strain SARS-CoV-2 spike that the Ad26 vaccine vector expressed. Profiling relied on immunoSEQ multiplex PCR, and the TCRdb table lists in-frame clones only, not all of them. The profile shows about 460,000 clones, roughly nine tenths of them singletons. Study-wide results and caveats: It was reported that spike-specific CD8+ and CD4+ T cell responses were substantially broad after vaccination. Those who received the vaccine showed greater spike-specific TCR breadth than those given placebo.

The chain has TRBV28 and TRBJ2-7, with 9 bases that match TRBD1. Source: peripheral blood, taken in a trial of Ad26.COV2.S vaccine versus placebo. This receptor was taken from a person between 18 and 65 years old who received the Ad26.COV2.S COVID-19 vaccine or a placebo. The CDR3 coding sequence is TGTGCCAGCTATGGACAGGGGTTGTACGAGCAGTACTTC. This sequence encodes CASYGQGLYEQYF.